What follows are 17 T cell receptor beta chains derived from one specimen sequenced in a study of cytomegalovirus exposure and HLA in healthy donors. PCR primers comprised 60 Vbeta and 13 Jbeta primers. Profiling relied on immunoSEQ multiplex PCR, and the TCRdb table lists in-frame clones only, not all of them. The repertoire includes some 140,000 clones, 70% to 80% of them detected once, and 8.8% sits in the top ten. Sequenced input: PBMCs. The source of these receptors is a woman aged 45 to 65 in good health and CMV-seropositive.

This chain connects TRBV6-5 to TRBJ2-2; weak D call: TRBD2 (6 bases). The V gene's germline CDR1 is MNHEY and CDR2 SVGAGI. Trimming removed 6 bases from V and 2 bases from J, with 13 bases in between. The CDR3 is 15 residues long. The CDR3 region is CASRTGGVNTGELFF. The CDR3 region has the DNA TGTGCCAGCAGGACCGGCGGGGTAAACACCGGGGAGCTGTTTTTT.

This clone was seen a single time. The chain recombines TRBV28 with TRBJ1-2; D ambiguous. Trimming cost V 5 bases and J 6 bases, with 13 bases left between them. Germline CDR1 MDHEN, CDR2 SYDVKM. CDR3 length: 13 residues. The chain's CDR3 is CASSPRGLDGYTF. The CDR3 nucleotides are TGTGCCAGCAGTCCACGGGGATTGGATGGCTACACCTTC.

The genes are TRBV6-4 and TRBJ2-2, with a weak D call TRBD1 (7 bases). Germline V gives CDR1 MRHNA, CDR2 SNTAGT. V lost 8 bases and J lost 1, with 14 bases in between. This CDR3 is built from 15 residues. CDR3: CASGGTDQNTGELFF. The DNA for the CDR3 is TGTGCCAGCGGGGGGACAGACCAGAACACCGGGGAGCTGTTTTTT.

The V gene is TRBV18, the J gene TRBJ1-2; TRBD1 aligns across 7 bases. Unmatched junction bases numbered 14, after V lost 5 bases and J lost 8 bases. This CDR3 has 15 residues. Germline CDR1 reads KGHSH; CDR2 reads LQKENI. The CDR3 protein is CASSARQGTGEGYTF. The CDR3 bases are TGTGCCAGCTCAGCAAGACAGGGTACGGGGGAAGGCTACACCTTC.

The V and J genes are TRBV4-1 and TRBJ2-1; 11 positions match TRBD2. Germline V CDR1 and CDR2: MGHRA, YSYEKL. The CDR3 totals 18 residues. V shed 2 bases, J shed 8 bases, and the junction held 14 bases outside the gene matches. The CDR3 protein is CASSQRRIAGGPADEQFF. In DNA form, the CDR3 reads TGCGCCAGCAGCCAAAGAAGAATAGCGGGGGGGCCGGCTGATGAGCAGTTCTTC.

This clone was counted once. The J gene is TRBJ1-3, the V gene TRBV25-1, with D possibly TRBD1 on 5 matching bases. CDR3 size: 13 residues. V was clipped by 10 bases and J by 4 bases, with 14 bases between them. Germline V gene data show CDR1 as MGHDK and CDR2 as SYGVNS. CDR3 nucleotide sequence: TGTGCCACAGGGTTGCCGGAGGGAAACACCATATATTTT. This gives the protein CATGLPEGNTIYF.

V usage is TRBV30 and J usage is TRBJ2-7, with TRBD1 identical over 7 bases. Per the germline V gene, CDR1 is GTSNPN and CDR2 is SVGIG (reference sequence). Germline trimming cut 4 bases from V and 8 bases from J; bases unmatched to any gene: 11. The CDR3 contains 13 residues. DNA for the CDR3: TGTGCCTGGACAACAGGGGATTCGGGTCAGCAGTACTTC. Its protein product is CAWTTGDSGQQYF.

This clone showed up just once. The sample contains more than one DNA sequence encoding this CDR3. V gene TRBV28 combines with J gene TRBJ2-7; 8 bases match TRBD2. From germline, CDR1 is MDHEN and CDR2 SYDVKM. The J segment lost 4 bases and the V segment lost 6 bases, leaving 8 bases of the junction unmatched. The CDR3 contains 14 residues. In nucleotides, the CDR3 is TGTGCCAGCAGCGAGCGGGGGCCCGCGTACGAGCAGTACTTC. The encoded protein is CASSERGPAYEQYF.

The CDR3 sequence: CASSPSLAGGPTDTQYF. The CDR3 coding sequence is TGTGCCAGCAGCCCATCCCTAGCGGGGGGACCCACAGATACGCAGTATTTT. The chain couples TRBV5-4 to TRBJ2-3; 11 bases agree with TRBD2. CDR1 and CDR2 (germline): SGHNT, YYREEE (reference sequence). CDR3 length equals 17 residues. The V segment lost 4 bases and the J segment 2 bases; nucleotides outside the gene matches: 9.

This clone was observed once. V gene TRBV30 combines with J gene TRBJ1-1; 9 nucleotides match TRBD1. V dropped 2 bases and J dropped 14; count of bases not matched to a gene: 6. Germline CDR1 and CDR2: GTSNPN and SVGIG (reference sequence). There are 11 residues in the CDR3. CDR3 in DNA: TGTGCCTGGAGTACCGGGACAGGGCGATTCTTT. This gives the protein CAWSTGTGRFF.

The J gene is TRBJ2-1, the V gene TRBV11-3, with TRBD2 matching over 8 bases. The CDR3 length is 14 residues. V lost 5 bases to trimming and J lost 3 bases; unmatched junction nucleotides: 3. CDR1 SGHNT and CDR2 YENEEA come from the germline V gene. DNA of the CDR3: TGTGCCAGCAGCCTTAGCGGGGACTACAATGAGCAGTTCTTC. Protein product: CASSLSGDYNEQFF.

The CDR3 region has the DNA TGTGCCAGCAATCCCCCGACGGGATTAAATTCACCCCTCCACTTT. Its protein product is CASNPPTGLNSPLHF. The V call is TRBV28, the J call TRBJ1-6; D not resolved. CDR1 is MDHEN, CDR2 SYDVKM, per germline. The CDR3 contains 15 residues. The V and J ends lost 7 bases and 7 bases respectively, with 17 bases between them.

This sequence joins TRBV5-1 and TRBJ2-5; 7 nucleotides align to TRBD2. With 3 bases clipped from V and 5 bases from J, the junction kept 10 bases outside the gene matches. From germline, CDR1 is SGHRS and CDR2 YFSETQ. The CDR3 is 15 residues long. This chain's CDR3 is CASSSMGGAGETQYF. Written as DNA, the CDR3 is TGCGCCAGCAGCTCCATGGGAGGGGCGGGGGAGACCCAGTACTTC.

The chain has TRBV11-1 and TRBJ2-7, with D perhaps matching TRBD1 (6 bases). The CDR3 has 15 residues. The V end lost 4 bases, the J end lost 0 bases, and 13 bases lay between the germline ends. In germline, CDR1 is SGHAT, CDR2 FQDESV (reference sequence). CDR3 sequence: CASSSGEISSYEQYF. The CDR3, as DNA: TGTGCCAGCAGCTCAGGGGAGATCAGCTCCTACGAGCAGTACTTC.

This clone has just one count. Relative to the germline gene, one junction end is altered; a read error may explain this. CDR3 in amino acids: CASSVRSRVLGEAQYF. CDR3 bases: TGTGCCAGCAGCGTCCGATCCCGGGTCCTCGGAGAGGCCCAGTACTTC. J is TRBJ2-5 and V is TRBV28, with unresolved D. The CDR3 is 16 residues long. Germline V gives CDR1 MDHEN, CDR2 SYDVKM.

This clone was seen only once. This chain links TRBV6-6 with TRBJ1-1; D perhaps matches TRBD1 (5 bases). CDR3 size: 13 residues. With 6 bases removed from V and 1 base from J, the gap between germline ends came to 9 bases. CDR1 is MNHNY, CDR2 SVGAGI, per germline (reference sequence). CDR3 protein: CASSQDRNTEAFF. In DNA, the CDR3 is TGTGCCAGCAGCCAAGACAGGAACACTGAAGCTTTCTTT.

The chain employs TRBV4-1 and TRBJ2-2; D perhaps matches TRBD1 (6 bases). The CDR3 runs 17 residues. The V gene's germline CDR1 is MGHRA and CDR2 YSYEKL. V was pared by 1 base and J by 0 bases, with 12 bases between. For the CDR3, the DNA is TGCGCCAGCAGCCAAGCCCTCCAGGGGCCGAACACCGGGGAGCTGTTTTTT. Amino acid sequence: CASSQALQGPNTGELFF.